This T cell receptor beta chain originates from a study of blood T cell repertoires in COVID-19. Trimming removed 5 bases from V and 5 bases from J; junction bases left unmatched: 7. Germline lookup yields CDR1 SGHNT and CDR2 YYREEE (reference sequence). This CDR3 has 14 residues. Produced via immunoSEQ multiplex PCR; TCRdb's table is partial and in-frame only. Of 250,000 to 350,000 clones detected, 89% appear once; the ten largest clones hold 9.5% to 15%. The receptor's source is a woman in her sixties with acute or convalescent COVID-19. This chain joins TRBV5-4 and TRBJ2-5, with 9 bases fitting TRBD1. The source material was peripheral blood. The CDR3 here is CASRWDRVGETQYF. The CDR3 DNA reads TGTGCCAGCAGATGGGACAGGGTCGGGGAGACCCAGTACTTC.